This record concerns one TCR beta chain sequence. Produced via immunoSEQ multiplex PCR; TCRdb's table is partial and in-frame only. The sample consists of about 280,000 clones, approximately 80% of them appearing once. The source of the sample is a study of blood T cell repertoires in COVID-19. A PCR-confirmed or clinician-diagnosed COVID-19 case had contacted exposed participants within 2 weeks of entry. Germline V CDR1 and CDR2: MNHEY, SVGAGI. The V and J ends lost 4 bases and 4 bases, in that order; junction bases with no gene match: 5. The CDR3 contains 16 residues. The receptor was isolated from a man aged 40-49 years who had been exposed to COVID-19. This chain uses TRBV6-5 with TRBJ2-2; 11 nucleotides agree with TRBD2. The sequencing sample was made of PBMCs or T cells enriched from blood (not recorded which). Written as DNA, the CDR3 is TGTGCCAGCAGTTTTAGCGGGAGGGTCTTCACCGGGGAGCTGTTTTTT. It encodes CASSFSGRVFTGELFF.